The source of this TCR beta chain is a study of human T cells and chemical hapten exposure. The time point was: patch test 3, about 24 weeks after DPC sensitization. Treatment described: therapeutic diphenylcyclopropenone sensitization with weekly scalp DPC. This clonotype was seen repeatedly, ten times or more. Its target is unknown. In TCRdb, the RACE reads were re-called with MiXCR into one record per CDR3 protein. The table lists around 27,000 distinct CDR3 sequences, about 5% of them singletons. CDR1 is SNHLY and CDR2 is FYNNEI in the germline V gene. This CDR3 has 14 residues. Trimming cost V 3 bases and J 4 bases; bases outside gene matches: 5. Regarding the study as a whole: Among expanded TCRs, significantly more large CDR3 similarity clusters formed than among controls.

The chain uses TRBV2 and TRBJ2-7, with 8 bases matching TRBD1. The TCR sequence derives from a man between 25 and 39 years old with alopecia areata. Some clones in this sample may be carry-over from other donors' samples. This specimen consisted of whole blood, obtained in connection with sensitization to the hapten diphenylcyclopropenone (DPC). The CDR3 is CASSDQGARYEQYF. In nucleotides, the CDR3 is TGTGCCAGCAGTGATCAGGGGGCGAGGTACGAGCAGTACTTC.